The rows below give T cell receptor beta chains drawn from one sample of a study of control samples from healthy donors and cancer patients. Assay used: immunoSEQ multiplex PCR; TCRdb lists only in-frame clones, some missing. Of 100,000 to 150,000 clones in the sample, about 88% were seen once. The sequenced sample consisted of blood. Every receptor here comes from a man between 18 and 35 years old in good health. The CDR3 runs from the conserved cysteine through the conserved F or W. The order of the fields is J gene, clone size, V gene, CDR3 protein. Clone size is shown for a subset of rows, as once, few, many or a class of expanded clone.

TRBJ1-2	-	TRBV11-2	CASSQQGYGYTF
TRBJ2-3	-	TRBV25-1	CASSLRLLAGASGDTQYF
TRBJ2-3	-	TRBV4-2	CASSQERELSDTQYF
TRBJ1-6	-	TRBV19	CASSDSHNSPLHF
TRBJ2-7	-	TRBV28	CASSLWTGDEQYF
TRBJ1-2	-	TRBV5-6	CASSVGQDGYTF
TRBJ1-5	-	TRBV19	CASSIERNQPQHF
TRBJ1-5	-	TRBV6-2/TRBV6-3	CASSYGGTGLGRQPQHF
TRBJ2-5	-	TRBV6-2/TRBV6-3	CASSYPGGPWETQYF
TRBJ2-7	-	TRBV19	CASSPRTGDYYEQYF
TRBJ2-3	-	TRBV20-1	CSARGGTGLYF
TRBJ2-5	-	TRBV5-8	CASSPLAEETQYF
TRBJ2-7	-	TRBV6-1	CASSEAWTAYEQYF
TRBJ2-1	once	TRBV3-1/TRBV3-2	CASSPDFRNEQFF
TRBJ1-1	-	TRBV10-3	CAISERQGEGRAFF
TRBJ2-7	once	TRBV5-1	CASSLLGYSSYEQYF
TRBJ2-7	-	TRBV10-1	CASSDKDYGPNEQYF